This T cell receptor beta chain was obtained from a study of post-analysis software for immune sequencing data. Study-level background: Patients with relapsing-remitting, secondary progressive and progressive-relapsing multiple sclerosis courses were all represented.

As to this clonotype: As yet, its antigen is unknown.

Presence of unique molecular identifiers characterized the TCR beta cDNA libraries. Approximately 500,000 cDNA molecules were recovered from an input of roughly 0.85 to 10 million T cells. TCRdb independently ran MiXCR on the PCR reads; one entry per CDR3 protein. The top ten clones hold 9% to 13% of a sample with fewer than 600,000 distinct CDR3 sequences, roughly 45% of them seen once. Study results and caveats: By F measure, strong co-clustering occurred among samples prepared in the same batch. Diversity measured as normalized Chao1 was significantly lower in multiple sclerosis patients than in controls.

Specimen: blood. The receptor was isolated from a girl between 5 and 17 years old with multiple sclerosis.

The CDR3 nucleotides read TGTGCCAGCAGTTCCTCCAGGGGGGAAATGAACACTGAAGCTTTCTTT. It is translated as CASSSSRGEMNTEAFF. The chain uses TRBV6-6 and TRBJ1-1; 7 bases map to TRBD1. The CDR3 has 16 residues. The germline V gene encodes CDR1 MNHNY and CDR2 SVGAGI (reference sequence). V lost 4 bases to trimming and J lost 0 bases; unmatched junction nucleotides: 8.